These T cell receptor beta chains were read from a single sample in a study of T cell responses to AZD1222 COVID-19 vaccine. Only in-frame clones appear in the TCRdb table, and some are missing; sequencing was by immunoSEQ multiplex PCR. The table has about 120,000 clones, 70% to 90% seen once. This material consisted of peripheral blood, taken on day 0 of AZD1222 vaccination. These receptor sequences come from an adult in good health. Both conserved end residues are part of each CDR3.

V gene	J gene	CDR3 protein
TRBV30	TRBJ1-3	CAWIGTGNTIYF
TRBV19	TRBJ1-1	CASSRSGGATEAFF
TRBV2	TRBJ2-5	CASSENRYQETQYF
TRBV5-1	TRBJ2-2	CASSLDMGYTGELFF
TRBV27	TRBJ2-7	CASRRQGRVHEQYF
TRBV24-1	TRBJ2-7	CATTGTGGSYEQYF
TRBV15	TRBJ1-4	CATSRDGGAGNEKLFF
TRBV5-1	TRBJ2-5	CASSFGTPQETQYF
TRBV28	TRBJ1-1	CASSLGNRVTEAFF
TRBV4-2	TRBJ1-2	CASSQEPTGLSGYTF
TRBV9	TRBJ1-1	CASSAGLNTEAFF
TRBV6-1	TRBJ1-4	CASSDDNRVNEKLFF
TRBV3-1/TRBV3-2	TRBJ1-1	CASSQGQGQSWTEAFF
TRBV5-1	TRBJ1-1	CASSLEQDTEAFF
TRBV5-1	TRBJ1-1	CASSFGTANTEAFF
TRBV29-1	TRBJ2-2	CSVEGPRGSTGELFF
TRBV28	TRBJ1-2	CASTLAGLDYTF
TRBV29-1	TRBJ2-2	CSTRDRRNGELFF
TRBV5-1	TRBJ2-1	CASSLLLEKDEQFF
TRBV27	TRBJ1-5	CASSFRGRQPQHF
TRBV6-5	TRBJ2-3	CASSHSAGKGTQYF
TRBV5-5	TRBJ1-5	CASSFGVGQPQHF
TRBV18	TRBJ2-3	CASSPGEADTQYF
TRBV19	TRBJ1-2	CASSVYRDTNYGYTF
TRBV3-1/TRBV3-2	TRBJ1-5	CASSQRIGASDQPQHF
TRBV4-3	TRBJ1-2	CASSQDREGGYTF
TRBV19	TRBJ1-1	CASSKTGQLNTEAFF
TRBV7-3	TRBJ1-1	CASSSPGGTEAFF
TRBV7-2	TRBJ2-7	CASSLQPGLYEQYF
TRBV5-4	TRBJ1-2	CASTWGGANYGYTF
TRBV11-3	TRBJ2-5	CASSFGLAGGLANVQETQYF
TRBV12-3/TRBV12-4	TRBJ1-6	CASSSSLNSPLHF
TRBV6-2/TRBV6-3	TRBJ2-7	CASSYHHSGQALRGYEQYF
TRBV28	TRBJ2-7	CASTRVLADEQYF
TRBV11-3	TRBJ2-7	CASSLSGPRGYEQYF
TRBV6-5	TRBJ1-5	CASSIQVAVGQPQHF
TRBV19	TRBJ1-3	CATWGQMSSGNTIYF
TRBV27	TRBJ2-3	CASSRFSVLLPDTQYF
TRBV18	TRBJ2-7	CASSPYFSGGASYEQYF
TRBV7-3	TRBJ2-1	CASSPRLAGVAEQFF
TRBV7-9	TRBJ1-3	CASSLDRSSGNTIYF
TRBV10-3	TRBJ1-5	CAITDNSDQPQHF
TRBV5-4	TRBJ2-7	CASSLGYEQYF
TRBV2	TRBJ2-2	CASSEARLLGVGELFF
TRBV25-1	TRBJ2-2	CASSSRLNTGELFF
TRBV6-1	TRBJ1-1	CASSETQGGTGEAFF
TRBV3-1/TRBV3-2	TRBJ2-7	CASSQVAMGGATYEQYF
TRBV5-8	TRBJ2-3	CASSRGAQDTQYF
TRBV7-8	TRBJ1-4	CASSLYRDRNEKLFF
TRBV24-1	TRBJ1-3	CATSDSRTGGGNTIYF
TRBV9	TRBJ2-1	CASSYVIAGLNEQFF
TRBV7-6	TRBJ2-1	CASSWQEGYYNEQFF
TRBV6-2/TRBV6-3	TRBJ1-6	CASSYSLRSYNSPLHF
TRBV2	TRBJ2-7	CASSDGTVSYEQYF
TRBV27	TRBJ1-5	CASRRVTGDQPQHF
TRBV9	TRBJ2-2	CASSFPGTGLTGELFF
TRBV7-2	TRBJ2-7	CASSFSQGGYEQYF
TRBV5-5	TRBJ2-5	CASSLGWTSGAQETQYF
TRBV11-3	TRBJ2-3	CASSRDIRTDTQYF
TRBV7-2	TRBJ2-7	CASSRDQHGSSQYEQYF